These 32 T cell receptor beta chains were all obtained from the same sample, sequenced in a study of blood T cell repertoires in COVID-19 (dated by TCRdb to 2020 to 2021). Libraries came from the immunoSEQ multiplex PCR assay. In its TCRdb copy, this immuneACCESS table keeps in-frame sequences only and misses some clones. Where compared with another copy, unresolved V genes explain less than half of these, and the others have no known cause. The sample records around 170,000 clones, over 75% of which are singletons. The top ten hold 9% of the sample. Sequenced material: PBMCs or T cells enriched from blood (not recorded which). The receptor source for this set is a woman between 18 and 29 years old who had recovered from COVID-19.

The rearrangement links TRBV5-5 to TRBJ1-1; 7 bases agree with TRBD1. After removal of 2 bases from V and 4 bases from J, the junction contained 8 bases not matched to a gene. CDR3 length: 15 amino acids. Germline CDR1 and CDR2: SGHKS and YYEKEE (reference sequence). CDR3 in DNA: TGTGCCAGCAGCTTCGCGTCCCAGGGGGGCACTGAAGCTTTCTTT. This codes for CASSFASQGGTEAFF. Based on the CDR3 plus reference TRBV5-5 and TRBJ1-1, the full variable domain is DAGVTQSPTHLIKTRGQQVTLRCSPISGHKSVSWYQQVLGQGPQFIFQYYEKEERGRGNFPDRFSARQFPNYSSELNVNALLLGDSALYLCASSFASQGGTEAFFGQGTRLTVV.

This clone was observed a few times. This chain uses TRBV4-3 with TRBJ1-1; weak D call: TRBD1 (5 bases). V was pared by 0 bases and J by 0 bases, with 20 bases between. Germline loops: CDR1 LGHNA, CDR2 YSLEER. CDR3 length: 19 amino acids. The chain's CDR3 is CASSQEGPQGIGMNTEAFF. The CDR3 DNA sequence: TGCGCCAGCAGCCAAGAAGGGCCGCAGGGAATAGGGATGAACACTGAAGCTTTCTTT.

The chain has TRBV29-1 and TRBJ1-2; D is unclear. Germline CDR1 SQVTM, CDR2 ANQGSEA. The CDR3 consists of 13 residues. Between the trimmed V and J ends, which lost 1 base and 4 bases, there was a span of 10 bases. For the CDR3, the DNA is TGCAGCGTTGAAGTAGCGGGGTCCTATGGCTACACCTTC. It specifies CSVEVAGSYGYTF.

This chain uses TRBV10-3 with TRBJ1-5; D possibly corresponds to TRBD1 (6 bases). The CDR3 spans 13 residues. From germline, CDR1 is ENHRY and CDR2 SYGVKD. Deletions cut 7 bases from V and 4 bases from J, with 11 bases between. The CDR3 loop reads CAITDSLNQPQHF. In DNA, the CDR3 is TGTGCCATCACGGACAGCCTAAATCAGCCCCAGCATTTT.

This sequence joins TRBV5-1 and TRBJ1-1; perhaps TRBD1 as D (6 bases). V was shortened by 4 bases and J by 1 base, with 11 bases between the two germline ends. This CDR3 contains 14 residues. Per the germline V gene, CDR1 is SGHRS and CDR2 is YFSETQ. CDR3: CASSIGGGNTEAFF. For the CDR3, the DNA is TGCGCCAGCAGCATTGGGGGCGGGAACACTGAAGCTTTCTTT.

The chain combines TRBV6-2 or TRBV6-3 with TRBJ2-2; TRBD1 might be the D (6 bases). The CDR3 is 15 amino acids. Trimming removed 2 bases at V and 7 bases at J, with 14 bases between. Germline assignment: CDR1 MNHEY and CDR2 SVGEGT. DNA for the CDR3: TGTGCCAGCAGTTACGGTGGGGGCGCGGTCGGGGAGCTGTTTTTT. Its translation: CASSYGGGAVGELFF.

The chain employs TRBV10-3 and TRBJ1-4, with 9 positions matching TRBD1. The germline V gene encodes CDR1 ENHRY and CDR2 SYGVKD. V was clipped by 0 bases and J by 13 bases; unmatched bases: 6. This CDR3 is 14 amino acids long. CDR3 sequence reads: CAISESGTGQGLFF. The DNA of the CDR3 is TGTGCCATCAGTGAGTCCGGGACAGGGCAAGGACTGTTTTTT.

The chain combines TRBV6-5 with TRBJ2-1; possible D gene TRBD2, 6 bases. The V gene lost 0 bases and the J gene lost 12 bases, with 12 bases spanning the gap. Germline assignment: CDR1 MNHEY and CDR2 SVGAGI. There are 13 residues in the CDR3. CDR3 DNA sequence: TGTGCCAGCAGTTACTCGGTCGGAGGGATGCAGTTCTTC. Translated: CASSYSVGGMQFF.

The chain employs TRBV5-1 and TRBJ2-3; 10 nucleotides match TRBD2. The CDR3 runs 16 residues. V lost 3 bases and J lost 3; bases outside the gene matches: 7. Germline V lookup: CDR1 SGHRS, CDR2 YFSETQ. CDR3 DNA: TGCGCCAGCAGCTCGCGACTAGCGGGCCTTACAGATACGCAGTATTTT. Its protein product is CASSSRLAGLTDTQYF.

This clone was seen a single time. The rearrangement uses TRBV19 and TRBJ1-2; D remains ambiguous. The V and J ends lost 1 base and 5 bases respectively, with 8 bases between them. The germline V gene encodes CDR1 LNHDA and CDR2 SQIVND (reference sequence). The length of the CDR3 is 13 residues. Written as DNA, the CDR3 is TGTGCCAGTAGTATAGGACCAGGTTATGGCTACACCTTC. It codes for CASSIGPGYGYTF. The variable domain in full, with the rest retrieved from reference TRBV19 and TRBJ1-2, is DGGITQSPKYLFRKEGQNVTLSCEQNLNHDAMYWYRQDPGQGLRLIYYSQIVNDFQKGDIAEGYSVSREKKESFPLTVTSAQKNPTAFYLCASSIGPGYGYTFGSGTRLTVV.

The V call is TRBV18, the J call TRBJ1-3, with D tentatively TRBD1 (5 bases). The V gene lost 2 bases and the J gene lost 2 bases, with 13 bases spanning the gap. Germline CDR1 and CDR2: KGHSH and LQKENI. CDR3 length: 16 residues. In DNA form, the CDR3 reads TGTGCCAGCTCACCAATAAGGGGCAGGACTGGAAACACCATATATTTT. As protein: CASSPIRGRTGNTIYF.

The V call is TRBV30, the J call TRBJ1-5; 7 bases map to TRBD1. V lost 4 bases to trimming and J lost 5 bases; unmatched junction nucleotides: 5. CDR3 length: 13 residues. Per germline, CDR1 GTSNPN and CDR2 SVGIG (reference sequence). CDR3 sequence (DNA): TGTGCCTGGACCAGACAGGGTGATCAGCCCCAGCATTTT. Protein sequence: CAWTRQGDQPQHF.

This clone was detected only a few times. This sequence joins TRBV19 and TRBJ1-5; 8 bases map to TRBD1. Germline CDR1 is LNHDA and CDR2 is SQIVND (reference sequence). The CDR3 runs 15 residues. J was trimmed by 5 bases and V by 1 base; bases with no gene match: 4. In DNA form, the CDR3 reads TGTGCCAGTAGTATAGTGCAGGGGGCCCATCAGCCCCAGCATTTT. Residues: CASSIVQGAHQPQHF.

The chain has TRBV14 and TRBJ1-2; 12 bases align to TRBD1. The J segment lost 3 bases and the V segment lost 4 bases, leaving 9 bases of the junction unmatched. Per the germline V gene, CDR1 is SGHDN and CDR2 is FVKESK. The CDR3 covers 17 residues. CDR3: CASSPWDRGHSDYGYTF. Written as DNA, the CDR3 is TGTGCCAGCAGCCCCTGGGACAGGGGGCATTCGGACTATGGCTACACCTTC.

This chain connects TRBV10-3 to TRBJ1-5; 8 nucleotides agree with TRBD1. The CDR3 runs 14 residues. V lost 7 bases, J lost 6 bases, and 8 bases stayed unmatched. Germline V gives CDR1 ENHRY, CDR2 SYGVKD. CDR3 sequence (DNA): TGTGCCATCACTGCGGCAGGGGGCTTTCAGCCCCAGCATTTT. Protein product: CAITAAGGFQPQHF.

The CDR3 DNA reads as TGTGCCAGCACCCCAGCGGGGGTGAGGCCCACTGAAGCTTTCTTT. Translated, it gives CASTPAGVRPTEAFF. The chain recombines TRBV5-4 with TRBJ1-1; tentatively, D is TRBD1 (5 bases). In germline, CDR1 is SGHNT, CDR2 YYREEE (reference sequence). The CDR3 length is 15 residues. Between the trimmed V and J ends, which lost 6 bases and 4 bases, there was a span of 19 bases.

The chain links TRBV20-1 to TRBJ1-1; D is undetermined. V was shortened by 3 bases and J by 2 bases, with 10 bases between the two germline ends. Germline-derived CDR1 and CDR2 are DFQATT and SNEGSKA (reference sequence). CDR3 size: 13 residues. CDR3: CSASFAENTEAFF. The DNA of the CDR3 is TGCAGTGCTAGTTTCGCAGAAAACACTGAAGCTTTCTTT.

This chain links TRBV2 with TRBJ2-7, with D perhaps matching TRBD1 (6 bases). V was pared by 1 base and J by 5 bases, with 15 bases between. Germline values: CDR1 SNHLY, CDR2 FYNNEI. This CDR3 region has 15 residues. CDR3 bases: TGTGCCAGCAGTGAAGAGGGGGTTACGGTCCACGAGCAGTACTTC. Encoded protein: CASSEEGVTVHEQYF.

This chain links TRBV28 with TRBJ1-4; TRBD1 matches 7 bases. This CDR3 region has 15 residues. J was trimmed by 5 bases and V by 2 bases; bases with no gene match: 5. The V gene's germline CDR1 is MDHEN and CDR2 SYDVKM. DNA of the CDR3: TGTGCCAGCAGTTTAGATGCAGGGGGAAATGAAAAACTGTTTTTT. Amino acids: CASSLDAGGNEKLFF. Combining the CDR3 with reference TRBV28 and TRBJ1-4 gives the whole variable domain DVKVTQSSRYLVKRTGEKVFLECVQDMDHENMFWYRQDPGLGLRLIYFSYDVKMKEKGDIPEGYSVSREKKERFSLILESASTNQTSMYLCASSLDAGGNEKLFFGSGTQLSVL.

J is TRBJ1-1 and V is TRBV2; D is unclear. V was shortened by 5 bases and J by 8 bases, with 15 bases between the two germline ends. Germline V gene sequence: CDR1 SNHLY, CDR2 FYNNEI. This CDR3 spans 13 amino acids. The DNA of the CDR3 is TGTGCCAGCAGTACACAAGCGCGCATCGAAGCTTTCTTT. Translated, it gives CASSTQARIEAFF.

V is TRBV5-1 and J is TRBJ2-7; D unclear. Germline CDR1 is SGHRS and CDR2 is YFSETQ. CDR3 length: 12 residues. V was pared by 5 bases and J by 3 bases, with 9 bases between. As DNA, the CDR3 is TGCGCCAGCAGGGGCGACGGCTACGAGCAGTACTTC. It specifies CASRGDGYEQYF.

The chain carries TRBV28 and TRBJ1-1, with TRBD1 identical over 8 bases. Trimming removed 5 bases from V and 3 bases from J; junction bases left unmatched: 8. CDR1 MDHEN and CDR2 SYDVKM come from the germline V gene. The CDR3 covers 15 residues. CDR3 amino acids: CASSTRTGLDTEAFF. The DNA for the CDR3 is TGTGCCAGCAGTACCCGGACAGGGTTGGACACTGAAGCTTTCTTT.

The chain couples TRBV10-3 to TRBJ1-3; possibly TRBD1 for D (6 bases). The CDR3 extends over 14 amino acids. Germline loops: CDR1 ENHRY, CDR2 SYGVKD. Trimming took 8 bases from V and 0 from J, leaving 11 bases between them. The CDR3 DNA sequence: TGTGCCATCTCGGACAGCCGCTCTGGAAACACCATATATTTT. This codes for CAISDSRSGNTIYF.

The V and J genes are TRBV7-9 and TRBJ2-1; D gene unclear. This CDR3 region has 14 residues. Per the germline V gene, CDR1 is SEHNR and CDR2 is FQNEAQ (reference sequence). Trimming shortened V by 5 bases and J by 7 bases, and 15 bases separated the two germline ends. The DNA for the CDR3 is TGTGCCAGCAGCCCCCCCGCCAGCGTGAATGAGCAGTTCTTC. Protein product: CASSPPASVNEQFF.

This clone showed up just once. The chain combines TRBV18 with TRBJ2-1; TRBD2 matches 7 bases. Trimming at V came to 2 bases and at J to 9 bases, leaving 4 bases not matched to a gene. This CDR3 has 13 amino acids. In germline, CDR1 is KGHSH, CDR2 LQKENI. The CDR3 DNA reads TGTGCCAGCTCACCAACGCGGGAGAGTGAGCAGTTCTTC. Amino acids: CASSPTRESEQFF. The variable domain in full, completed from reference TRBV18 and TRBJ2-1, reads NAGVMQNPRHLVRRRGQEARLRCSPMKGHSHVYWYRQLPEEGLKFMVYLQKENIIDESGMPKERFSAEFPKEGPSILRIQQVVRGDSAAYFCASSPTRESEQFFGPGTRLTVL.

The V and J genes are TRBV18 and TRBJ2-5; possibly TRBD1 for D (6 bases). This CDR3 is 15 amino acids long. Trimming left V 3 bases short and J 2 bases short, with 13 bases between. Germline assignment: CDR1 KGHSH and CDR2 LQKENI. The CDR3 nucleotides read TGTGCCAGCTCACCCCCAGGACAGCCTCAAGAGACCCAGTACTTC. It specifies CASSPPGQPQETQYF.

V gene TRBV4-3 combines with J gene TRBJ1-1; D ambiguous. This CDR3 spans 19 amino acids. V gave up 0 bases and J gave up 3 bases, with 23 bases separating them. Germline V lookup: CDR1 LGHNA, CDR2 YSLEER. CDR3 amino acids: CASSQDPLGRVGIYTEAFF. In DNA, the CDR3 is TGCGCCAGCAGCCAAGACCCCTTGGGGAGGGTCGGGATATACACTGAAGCTTTCTTT.

This clone was seen a single time. J is TRBJ2-5 and V is TRBV27; 14 nucleotides align to TRBD2. This CDR3 has 14 amino acids. The junction had 1 base not matched to a gene; V was cut back by 6 bases and J by 4 bases. Looked up from germline, CDR1 is MNHEY and CDR2 is SMNVEV (reference sequence). The CDR3 nucleotides are TGTGCCAGCAGGGGACTAGCGGGAGCAGAGACCCAGTACTTC. This gives the protein CASRGLAGAETQYF.

This clone has just a few counts. The J gene is TRBJ2-7, the V gene TRBV28, with D possibly being TRBD1 (6 bases). From germline, CDR1 is MDHEN and CDR2 SYDVKM. Trimming cost V 4 bases and J 3 bases, with 28 bases left between them. This CDR3 comprises 19 residues. The CDR3 DNA reads TGTGCCAGCAGTTCCCGCGGCGCAGGGGAGCTCCATCAAAGCTACGAGCAGTACTTC. Translation gives CASSSRGAGELHQSYEQYF.

The chain couples TRBV10-3 to TRBJ2-7; 12 nucleotides match TRBD2. The V gene's germline CDR1 is ENHRY and CDR2 SYGVKD. This CDR3 comprises 16 residues. J was trimmed by 5 bases and V by 0 bases; bases with no gene match: 5. The CDR3 loop is CAISESTSGSIHEQYF. CDR3 sequence (DNA): TGTGCCATCAGTGAGTCGACTAGCGGGAGCATCCACGAGCAGTACTTC.

The rearrangement joins TRBV6-5 to TRBJ1-2, with 7 bases identical to TRBD1. Losses at the gene ends were 5 bases for V and 4 bases for J; bases not matched to a gene: 13. CDR3 length: 16 residues. Germline V gene data show CDR1 as MNHEY and CDR2 as SVGAGI. CDR3 amino acids: CASSHYQTGAGYGYTF. CDR3 DNA: TGTGCCAGCAGTCACTACCAAACAGGGGCCGGCTATGGCTACACCTTC.

In DNA form, the CDR3 reads TGTGCCAGCAGCCCGTGGGGCAGCGAGATCACTGAAGCTTTCTTT. Translating it yields CASSPWGSEITEAFF. The chain combines TRBV5-4 with TRBJ1-1; weak D call: TRBD1 (5 bases). Trimming pared 4 bases from V and 4 bases from J, leaving 17 bases between. CDR3 size: 15 residues. Germline V lookup: CDR1 SGHNT, CDR2 YYREEE (reference sequence).